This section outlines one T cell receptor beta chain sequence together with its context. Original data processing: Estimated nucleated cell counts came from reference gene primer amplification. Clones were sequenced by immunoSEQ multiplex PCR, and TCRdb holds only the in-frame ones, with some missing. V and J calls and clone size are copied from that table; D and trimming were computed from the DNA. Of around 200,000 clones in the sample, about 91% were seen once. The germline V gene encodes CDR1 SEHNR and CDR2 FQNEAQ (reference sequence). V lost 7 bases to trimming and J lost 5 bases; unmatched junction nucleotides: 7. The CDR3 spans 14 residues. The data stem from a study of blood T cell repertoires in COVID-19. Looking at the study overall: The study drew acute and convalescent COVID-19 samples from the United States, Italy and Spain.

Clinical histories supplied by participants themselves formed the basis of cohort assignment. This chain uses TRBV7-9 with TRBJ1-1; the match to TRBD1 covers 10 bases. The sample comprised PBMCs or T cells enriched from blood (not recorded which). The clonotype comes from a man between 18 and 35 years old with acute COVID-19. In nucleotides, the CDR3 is TGTGCCAGCACACCGGGACAGGGGCTAACTGAAGCTTTCTTT. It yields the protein CASTPGQGLTEAFF. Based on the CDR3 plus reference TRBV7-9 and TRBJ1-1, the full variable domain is DTGVSQNPRHKITKRGQNVTFRCDPISEHNRLYWYRQTLGQGPEFLTYFQNEAQLEKSRLLSDRFSAERPKGSFSTLEIQRTEQGDSAMYLCASTPGQGLTEAFFGQGTRLTVV.